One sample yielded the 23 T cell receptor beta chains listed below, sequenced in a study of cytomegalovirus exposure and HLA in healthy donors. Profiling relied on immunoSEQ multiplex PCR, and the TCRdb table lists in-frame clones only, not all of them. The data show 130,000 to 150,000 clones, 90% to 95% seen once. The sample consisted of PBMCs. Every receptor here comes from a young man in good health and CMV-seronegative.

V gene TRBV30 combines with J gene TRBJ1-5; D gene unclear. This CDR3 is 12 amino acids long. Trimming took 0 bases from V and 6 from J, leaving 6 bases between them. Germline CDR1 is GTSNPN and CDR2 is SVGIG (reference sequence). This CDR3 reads CAWSVPGQPQHF. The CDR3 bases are TGTGCCTGGAGTGTACCAGGTCAGCCCCAGCATTTT.

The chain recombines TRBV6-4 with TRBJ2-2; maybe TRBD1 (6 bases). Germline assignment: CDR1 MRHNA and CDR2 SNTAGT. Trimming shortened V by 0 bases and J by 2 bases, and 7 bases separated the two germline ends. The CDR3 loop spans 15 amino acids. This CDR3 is CASSDSTGNTGELFF. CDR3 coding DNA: TGTGCCAGCAGTGACTCGACAGGCAACACCGGGGAGCTGTTTTTT.

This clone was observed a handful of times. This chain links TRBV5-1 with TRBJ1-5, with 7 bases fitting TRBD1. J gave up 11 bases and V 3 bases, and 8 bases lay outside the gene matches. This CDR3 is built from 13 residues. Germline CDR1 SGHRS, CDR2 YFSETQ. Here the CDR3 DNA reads TGCGCCAGCAGCTCGGACGACAGGGTAACCCAGCATTTT. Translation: CASSSDDRVTQHF.

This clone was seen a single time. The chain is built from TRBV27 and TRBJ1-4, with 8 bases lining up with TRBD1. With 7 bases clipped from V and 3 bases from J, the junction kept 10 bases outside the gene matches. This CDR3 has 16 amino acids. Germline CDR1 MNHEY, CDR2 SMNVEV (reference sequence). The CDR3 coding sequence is TGTGCCAGCAAGACTTATGAACAGGGGGCTAATGAAAAACTGTTTTTT. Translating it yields CASKTYEQGANEKLFF.

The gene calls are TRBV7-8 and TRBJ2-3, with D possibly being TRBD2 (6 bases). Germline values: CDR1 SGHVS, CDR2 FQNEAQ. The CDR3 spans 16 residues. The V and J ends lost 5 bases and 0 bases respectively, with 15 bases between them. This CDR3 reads CASSPPSGGSTDTQYF. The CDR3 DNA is TGTGCCAGCAGCCCCCCAAGCGGAGGGAGCACAGATACGCAGTATTTT.

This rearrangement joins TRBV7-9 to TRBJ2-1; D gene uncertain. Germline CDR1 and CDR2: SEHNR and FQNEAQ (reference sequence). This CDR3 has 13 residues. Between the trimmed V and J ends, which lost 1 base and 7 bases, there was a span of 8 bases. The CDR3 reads CASSLVSENEQFF. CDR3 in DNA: TGTGCCAGCAGCTTAGTTTCGGAGAATGAGCAGTTCTTC.

CDR3 coding DNA: TGCGCCAGCAGCCAAGAGTTCACGACAGGGCCCTACGAGCAGTACGTC. Protein: CASSQEFTTGPYEQYV. The V call is TRBV4-1, the J call TRBJ2-7, with 7 bases lining up with TRBD1. This CDR3 contains 16 residues. Germline CDR1 is MGHRA and CDR2 is YSYEKL. The V gene end was trimmed by 0 bases and the J gene end by 2 bases; junction bases not matched to a gene: 7.

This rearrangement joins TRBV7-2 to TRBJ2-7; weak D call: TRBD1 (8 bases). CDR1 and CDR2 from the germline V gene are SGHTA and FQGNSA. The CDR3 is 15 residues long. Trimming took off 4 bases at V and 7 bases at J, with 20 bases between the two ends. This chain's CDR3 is CASSCSGDRLLEQYV. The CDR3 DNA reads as TGTGCCAGCAGCTGCAGCGGGGACAGGCTCCTTGAGCAGTACGTC.

The chain's CDR3 is CASSLGPGLALAGELFF. The CDR3 DNA sequence: TGCGCCAGCAGCCTGGGACCGGGACTAGCTCTCGCCGGGGAGCTGTTTTTT. The chain couples TRBV4-1 to TRBJ2-2, with TRBD2 matching 9 bases. V lost 4 bases and J lost 6; bases outside the gene matches: 12. The CDR3 covers 17 residues. CDR1 MGHRA and CDR2 YSYEKL come from the germline V gene.

As DNA, the CDR3 is TGTGCCAGCAGTACGACAGGGGATGGGAACATTCAGTACTTC. This sequence encodes CASSTTGDGNIQYF. This chain connects TRBV9 to TRBJ2-4, with 8 nucleotides matching TRBD1. The CDR3 runs 14 residues. Looked up from germline, CDR1 is SGDLS and CDR2 is YYNGEE. The ends lost 5 bases at V and 7 bases at J; junction bases unmatched: 8.

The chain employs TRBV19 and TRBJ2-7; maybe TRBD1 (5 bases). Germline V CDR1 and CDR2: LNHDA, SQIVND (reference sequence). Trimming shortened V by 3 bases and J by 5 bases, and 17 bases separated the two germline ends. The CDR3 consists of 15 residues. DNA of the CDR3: TGTGCCAGTAGTATCAATCCCACAGGATTAGACGAGCAGTACGTC. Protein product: CASSINPTGLDEQYV.

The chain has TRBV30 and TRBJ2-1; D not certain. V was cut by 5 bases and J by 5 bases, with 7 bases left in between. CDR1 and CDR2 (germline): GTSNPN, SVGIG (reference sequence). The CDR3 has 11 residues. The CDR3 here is CAWSTNNEQFF. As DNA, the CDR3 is TGTGCCTGGTCTACCAACAATGAGCAGTTCTTC.

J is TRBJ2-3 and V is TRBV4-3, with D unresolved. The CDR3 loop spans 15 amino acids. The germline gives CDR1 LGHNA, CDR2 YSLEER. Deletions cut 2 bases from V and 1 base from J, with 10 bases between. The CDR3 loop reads CASSQTYGGTDTQYF. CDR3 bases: TGCGCCAGCAGCCAAACTTACGGAGGCACAGATACGCAGTATTTT.

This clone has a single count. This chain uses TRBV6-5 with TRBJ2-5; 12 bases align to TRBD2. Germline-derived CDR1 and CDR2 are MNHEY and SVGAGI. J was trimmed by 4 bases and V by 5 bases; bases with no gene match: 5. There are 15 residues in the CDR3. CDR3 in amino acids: CASSPSGGAGETQYF. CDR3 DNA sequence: TGTGCCAGCAGTCCTAGCGGGGGGGCGGGAGAGACCCAGTACTTC.

As DNA, the CDR3 is TGTGCCAGTACCGAACAACTAGCGGACTACAATGAGCAGTTCTTC. Protein product: CASTEQLADYNEQFF. The chain combines TRBV19 with TRBJ2-1; TRBD2 aligns across 8 bases. Germline CDR1 and CDR2: LNHDA and SQIVND (reference sequence). The V segment lost 7 bases and the J segment 3 bases; nucleotides outside the gene matches: 8. The CDR3 loop spans 15 amino acids.

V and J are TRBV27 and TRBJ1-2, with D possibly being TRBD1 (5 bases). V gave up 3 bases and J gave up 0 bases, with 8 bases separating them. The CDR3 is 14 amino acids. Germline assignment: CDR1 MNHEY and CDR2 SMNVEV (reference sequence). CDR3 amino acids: CASSFGGTNYGYTF. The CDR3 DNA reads TGTGCCAGCAGTTTTGGGGGGACTAACTATGGCTACACCTTC.

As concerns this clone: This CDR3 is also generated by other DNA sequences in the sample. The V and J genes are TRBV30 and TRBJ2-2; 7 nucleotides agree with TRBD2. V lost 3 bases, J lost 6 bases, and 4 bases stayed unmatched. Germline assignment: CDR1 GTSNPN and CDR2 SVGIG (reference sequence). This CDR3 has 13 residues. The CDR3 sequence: CAWRGAGPGELFF. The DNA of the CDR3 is TGTGCCTGGAGAGGAGCGGGACCCGGGGAGCTGTTTTTT.

The chain's CDR3 is CAWRGRSGGKDNEQFF. CDR3 sequence (DNA): TGTGCCTGGAGGGGACGGTCGGGAGGAAAAGACAATGAGCAGTTCTTC. The chain employs TRBV30 and TRBJ2-1; 7 bases are shared with TRBD2. CDR1 is GTSNPN, CDR2 SVGIG, per germline (reference sequence). The J segment lost 5 bases and the V segment lost 3 bases, leaving 13 bases of the junction unmatched. The CDR3 length is 16 residues.

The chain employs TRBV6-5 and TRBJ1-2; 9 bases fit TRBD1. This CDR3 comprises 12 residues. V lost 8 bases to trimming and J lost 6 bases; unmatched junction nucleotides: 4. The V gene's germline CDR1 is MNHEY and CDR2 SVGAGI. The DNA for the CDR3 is TGTGCCAGCCGGACAGGGGAGGATGGCTACACCTTC. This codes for CASRTGEDGYTF.

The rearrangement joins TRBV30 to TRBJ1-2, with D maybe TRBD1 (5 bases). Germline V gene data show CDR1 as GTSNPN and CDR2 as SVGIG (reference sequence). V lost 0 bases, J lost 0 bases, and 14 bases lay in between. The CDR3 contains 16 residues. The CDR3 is CAWSVGASTANYGYTF. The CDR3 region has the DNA TGTGCCTGGAGTGTAGGGGCCAGTACCGCTAACTATGGCTACACCTTC.

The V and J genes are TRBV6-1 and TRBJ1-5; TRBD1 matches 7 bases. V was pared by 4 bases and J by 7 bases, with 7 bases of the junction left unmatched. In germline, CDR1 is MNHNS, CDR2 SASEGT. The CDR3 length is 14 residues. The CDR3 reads CASSATGTGQPQHF. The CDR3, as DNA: TGTGCCAGCAGTGCGACAGGGACTGGCCAGCCCCAGCATTTT.

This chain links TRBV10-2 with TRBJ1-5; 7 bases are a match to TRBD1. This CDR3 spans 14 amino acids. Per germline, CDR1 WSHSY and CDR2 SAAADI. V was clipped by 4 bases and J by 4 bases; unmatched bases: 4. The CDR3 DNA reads TGCGCCAGCAGTGGGGGACAGTTTAATCAGCCCCAGCATTTT. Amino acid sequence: CASSGGQFNQPQHF.

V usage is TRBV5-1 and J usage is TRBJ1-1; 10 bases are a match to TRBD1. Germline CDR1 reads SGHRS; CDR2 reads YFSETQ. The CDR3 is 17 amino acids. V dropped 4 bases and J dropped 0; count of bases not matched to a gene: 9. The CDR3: CASSTGDRGRVNTEAFF. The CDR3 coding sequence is TGCGCCAGCAGCACCGGAGACAGGGGGCGAGTGAACACTGAAGCTTTCTTT.